Listed here are 3 T cell receptor beta chains from one sample, sequenced in a study of cytomegalovirus exposure and HLA in healthy donors (dated by TCRdb to the late 2010s). Library preparation used the immunoSEQ multiplex PCR assay. For the multiplex PCR, a mixture combining 60 forward primers for TCR Vbeta segments and 13 reverse primers for TCR Jbeta segments was used. TCRdb mirrors the immuneACCESS table, restricted to in-frame sequences. Some clones are absent from its copies; in checked studies, under half trace to an unresolved V gene, and the reason for the others is unknown. This sample lists 100,000 or so clones; 67% were detected once. 2% to 2.5% of the sample is held by the ten biggest clonotypes. Sequencing was performed on PBMCs. The receptor set was obtained from a man under 40 in good health and CMV-seronegative.

This clone was observed a single time. V usage is TRBV7-3 and J usage is TRBJ1-1; TRBD1 might be the D (5 bases). The length of the CDR3 is 15 residues. Germline V gives CDR1 SGHTA, CDR2 FQGTGA. Between the trimmed V and J ends, which lost 2 bases and 4 bases, there was a span of 14 bases. As DNA, the CDR3 is TGTGCCAGCAGCTTAGGTGGGGGAGGCGGCACTGAAGCTTTCTTT. Protein: CASSLGGGGGTEAFF.

The rearrangement joins TRBV30 to TRBJ2-6, with 7 positions matching TRBD1. From germline, CDR1 is GTSNPN and CDR2 SVGIG (reference sequence). Trimming at V came to 1 base and at J to 2 bases, leaving 2 bases not matched to a gene. The CDR3 is 15 amino acids. CDR3 sequence (DNA): TGTGCCTGGAGTGGAACAGGGGCTGGGGCCAACGTCCTGACTTTC. This translates into CAWSGTGAGANVLTF.

V and J are TRBV4-3 and TRBJ2-7; maybe TRBD2 (7 bases). The germline V gene encodes CDR1 LGHNA and CDR2 YSLEER. This CDR3 has 15 residues. V was shortened by 0 bases and J by 3 bases, with 12 bases between the two germline ends. The CDR3 DNA reads as TGCGCCAGCAGCCAAGATCGGGGGGCTTTCTACGAGCAGTACTTC. Amino acid sequence: CASSQDRGAFYEQYF.